These 20 T cell receptor beta chains came from one sample sequenced in a study of beta chain features in type 1 diabetes (dated by TCRdb to the late 2010s). What the work shows at the level of the full study, not this receptor alone: In all four CD4+ subsets, TCRB CDR3 length was moderately but significantly shorter in type 1 diabetes patients.

To prepare the library, the immunoSEQ multiplex PCR assay was applied. The High Capacity cDNA Reverse Transcription Kit was used to reverse transcribe all of the isolated RNA, meaning that expressed TCRB transcripts were what got sequenced. TCRdb limited this immuneACCESS table to in-frame rearrangements with V and J called. A share of clones is missing; checked studies link under half to unresolved V genes, and the rest is unexplained. The sample profile shows 300,000 to 400,000 clones; about a tenth of them were found once. The ten largest clones capture less than 1.2% of the sample. Their cognate antigens are unknown. Specimen: central memory CD4+ T cells from blood. The receptors shown here come from a man aged 25-45 years with type 1 diabetes.

The table lists this clone with a few counts. This rearrangement joins TRBV6-5 to TRBJ2-6, with a weak D call TRBD2 (5 bases). Looked up from germline, CDR1 is MNHEY and CDR2 is SVGAGI. The CDR3 loop spans 16 amino acids. V shed 4 bases and J shed 0 bases, with 10 bases lying between them. This CDR3 is CASSSPRDSGANVLTF. DNA of the CDR3: TGTGCCAGCAGTTCACCGAGGGACTCTGGGGCCAACGTCCTGACTTTC.

The chain carries TRBV7-9 and TRBJ1-2; D gene unclear. The CDR3 contains 13 residues. Germline V gene sequence: CDR1 SEHNR, CDR2 FQNEAQ (reference sequence). The germline V and J ends were trimmed by 4 bases and 9 bases, with 15 bases remaining between them. This chain's CDR3 is CASSSDGVLSYTF. Here the CDR3 DNA reads TGTGCCAGCAGCTCGGACGGAGTCCTGAGCTACACCTTC.

The chain couples TRBV4-3 to TRBJ1-4; 7 bases are a match to TRBD1. After removal of 0 bases from V and 5 bases from J, the junction contained 6 bases not matched to a gene. The CDR3 covers 16 residues. In germline, CDR1 is LGHNA, CDR2 YSLEER. CDR3 nucleotide sequence: TGCGCCAGCAGCCAAGATGGAGGGGGCTCCAATGAAAAACTGTTTTTT. This translates into CASSQDGGGSNEKLFF.

This clone was detected only a few times. The rearrangement links TRBV5-1 to TRBJ1-2; the match to TRBD1 covers 7 bases. The germline V gene has CDR1 SGHRS and CDR2 YFSETQ. This CDR3 spans 17 amino acids. V was clipped by 5 bases and J by 4 bases; unmatched bases: 17. The chain's CDR3 is CASSTGTAYPSTYGYTF. In DNA form, the CDR3 reads TGCGCCAGCAGTACCGGGACAGCCTACCCATCTACCTATGGCTACACCTTC.

This rearrangement joins TRBV29-1 to TRBJ1-2, with TRBD1 identical over 9 bases. Losses at the gene ends were 6 bases for V and 6 bases for J; bases not matched to a gene: 11. CDR1 SQVTM and CDR2 ANQGSEA come from the germline V gene. CDR3 length: 14 amino acids. CDR3 in DNA: TGCAGCGTCTTGGGGACAGGGAGAACCCATGGCTACACCTTC. This translates into CSVLGTGRTHGYTF.

This clone was found a few times. Here the CDR3 DNA reads TGTGCCAGCAGCTTGCACAGGGAGGTTGATGAAAAACTGTTTTTT. Translated, it gives CASSLHREVDEKLFF. The V call is TRBV5-6, the J call TRBJ1-4; D is possibly TRBD1 (6 bases). V lost 1 base and J lost 6, with 13 bases in between. Germline CDR1 SGHDT, CDR2 YYEEEE. The CDR3 length is 15 residues.

Only a few counts were recorded for this clone. The chain is built from TRBV5-6 and TRBJ2-3; 14 bases are a match to TRBD2. Unmatched junction bases numbered 6, after V lost 4 bases and J lost 5 bases. CDR1 is SGHDT, CDR2 YYEEEE, per germline. The CDR3 consists of 16 residues. The CDR3 spells CASSGGLAGGGDTQYF. The CDR3 nucleotides read TGTGCCAGCAGCGGTGGACTAGCGGGGGGAGGAGATACGCAGTATTTT.

Regarding this clone: Other DNA sequences in this sample translate to the same CDR3. The chain carries TRBV7-9 and TRBJ2-5; the match to TRBD1 covers 7 bases. Germline CDR1 is SEHNR and CDR2 is FQNEAQ (reference sequence). The CDR3 runs 14 residues. V lost 1 base, J lost 4 bases, and 3 bases stayed unmatched. The CDR3 coding sequence is TGTGCCAGCAGCTTAGGACAGGGTCCAGAGACCCAGTACTTC. Its protein is CASSLGQGPETQYF. Together with reference TRBV7-9 and TRBJ2-5, the CDR3 gives the full variable domain: DTGVSQNPRHKITKRGQNVTFRCDPISEHNRLYWYRQTLGQGPEFLTYFQNEAQLEKSRLLSDRFSAERPKGSFSTLEIQRTEQGDSAMYLCASSLGQGPETQYFGPGTRLLVL.

The table lists this clone with a few counts. The chain joins TRBV14 to TRBJ2-1; 9 bases line up with TRBD1. The ends lost 9 bases at V and 6 bases at J; junction bases unmatched: 9. Germline loops: CDR1 SGHDN, CDR2 FVKESK. The CDR3 extends over 14 amino acids. The CDR3 here is CASQGQGYGNEQFF. In nucleotides, the CDR3 is TGTGCCAGTCAGGGACAGGGTTATGGCAATGAGCAGTTCTTC.

The chain recombines TRBV28 with TRBJ1-3; 9 bases map to TRBD1. This CDR3 is built from 16 residues. V lost 6 bases and J lost 2; bases outside the gene matches: 8. Germline assignment: CDR1 MDHEN and CDR2 SYDVKM. In nucleotides, the CDR3 is TGTGCCAGCAGCTTGACGGGACAGGGTACTGGAAACACCATATATTTT. Translating gives CASSLTGQGTGNTIYF.

The genes are TRBV19 and TRBJ2-5, with 7 bases lining up with TRBD1. V shed 5 bases, J shed 4 bases, and the junction held 7 bases outside the gene matches. Germline values: CDR1 LNHDA, CDR2 SQIVND (reference sequence). There are 14 residues in the CDR3. DNA for the CDR3: TGTGCCAGTAGTCCGTCACAGGGGCGAGAGACCCAGTACTTC. It yields the protein CASSPSQGRETQYF. Full variable domain (rest looked up from reference TRBV19 and TRBJ2-5): DGGITQSPKYLFRKEGQNVTLSCEQNLNHDAMYWYRQDPGQGLRLIYYSQIVNDFQKGDIAEGYSVSREKKESFPLTVTSAQKNPTAFYLCASSPSQGRETQYFGPGTRLLVL.

This clone was counted between two and nine times. The V gene is TRBV30, the J gene TRBJ1-1; 7 nucleotides agree with TRBD1. Germline V gene sequence: CDR1 GTSNPN, CDR2 SVGIG (reference sequence). The CDR3 runs 16 residues. The J segment lost 1 base and the V segment lost 0 bases, leaving 8 bases of the junction unmatched. Here the CDR3 DNA reads TGTGCCTGGAGTGTCCAACACAGGGGAAAGAACACTGAAGCTTTCTTT. Translated, it gives CAWSVQHRGKNTEAFF. The variable domain in full, with the rest retrieved from reference TRBV30 and TRBJ1-1, is SQTIHQWPATLVQPVGSPLSLECTVEGTSNPNLYWYRQAAGRGLQLLFYSVGIGQISSEVPQNLSASRPQDRQFILSSKKLLLSDSGFYLCAWSVQHRGKNTEAFFGQGTRLTVV.

This clone was seen a few times. Other DNA sequences in the sample encode the same CDR3. The chain employs TRBV4-3 and TRBJ1-2, with 10 bases lining up with TRBD1. V lost 3 bases to trimming and J lost 8 bases; unmatched junction nucleotides: 6. This CDR3 has 14 residues. Germline V gene sequence: CDR1 LGHNA, CDR2 YSLEER. The CDR3 is CASSQRQGARGYTF. Written as DNA, the CDR3 is TGCGCCAGCAGCCAGAGACAGGGGGCTAGGGGCTACACCTTC.

This clone has only a few counts. The rearrangement joins TRBV6-6 to TRBJ1-1; D is unclear. CDR1 MNHNY and CDR2 SVGAGI come from the germline V gene (reference sequence). V lost 2 bases, J lost 5 bases, and 3 bases lay in between. CDR3 length: 11 amino acids. CDR3 in amino acids: CASSYRTEAFF. The CDR3 DNA is TGTGCCAGCAGTTACCGGACTGAAGCTTTCTTT.

The genes are TRBV5-6 and TRBJ1-3; no clear D. Between the trimmed V and J ends, which lost 0 bases and 4 bases, there was a span of 14 bases. The germline V gene encodes CDR1 SGHDT and CDR2 YYEEEE. The CDR3 spans 16 residues. CDR3 residues: CASSLVSPDVGNTIYF. The CDR3 DNA sequence: TGTGCCAGCAGCTTGGTTAGTCCGGATGTCGGAAACACCATATATTTT.

This chain joins TRBV9 and TRBJ2-3, with 9 bases identical to TRBD2. In germline, CDR1 is SGDLS, CDR2 YYNGEE. After removal of 4 bases from V and 2 bases from J, the junction contained 5 bases not matched to a gene. The CDR3 loop spans 15 amino acids. The CDR3: CASSMSGGFTDTQYF. CDR3 sequence (DNA): TGTGCCAGCAGCATGAGCGGGGGGTTCACAGATACGCAGTATTTT.

This clone was counted between two and nine times. The gene calls are TRBV7-9 and TRBJ2-7; TRBD1 might be the D (5 bases). This CDR3 is built from 14 residues. Per germline, CDR1 SEHNR and CDR2 FQNEAQ (reference sequence). The germline V and J ends were trimmed by 4 bases and 0 bases, with 10 bases remaining between them. The CDR3 bases are TGTGCCAGCAGCTCCCAGGGCCTCTCCTACGAGCAGTACTTC. This codes for CASSSQGLSYEQYF.

In this sample, this clone turned up a few times. This chain links TRBV6-6 with TRBJ2-7; TRBD1 agrees at 8 bases. Germline loops: CDR1 MNHNY, CDR2 SVGAGI (reference sequence). V lost 6 bases to trimming and J lost 6 bases; unmatched junction nucleotides: 7. The CDR3 is 13 residues long. CDR3 sequence reads: CASRQGAWVEQYF. The CDR3 nucleotides are TGTGCCAGCAGGCAGGGGGCGTGGGTCGAGCAGTACTTC.

This rearrangement joins TRBV15 to TRBJ2-1; D may be TRBD2 (6 bases). This CDR3 is built from 14 residues. CDR1 is LNHNV and CDR2 is YYDKDF in the germline V gene (reference sequence). The V end lost 0 bases, the J end lost 10 bases, and 13 bases lay between the germline ends. CDR3 region: CATSRDNAGIEQFF. DNA for the CDR3: TGTGCCACCAGCAGAGATAATGCGGGGATCGAGCAGTTCTTC.

This clone was recorded many times. The chain recombines TRBV5-8 with TRBJ2-7, with 8 bases fitting TRBD1. In germline, CDR1 is SGHTS, CDR2 YDEGEE. The CDR3 runs 16 residues. J lost 3 bases, V lost 4 bases, and 12 bases had no gene match. For the CDR3, the DNA is TGTGCCAGCAGCCCCAACCGGGACAGGCCCTTCTACGAGCAGTACTTC. As protein: CASSPNRDRPFYEQYF.